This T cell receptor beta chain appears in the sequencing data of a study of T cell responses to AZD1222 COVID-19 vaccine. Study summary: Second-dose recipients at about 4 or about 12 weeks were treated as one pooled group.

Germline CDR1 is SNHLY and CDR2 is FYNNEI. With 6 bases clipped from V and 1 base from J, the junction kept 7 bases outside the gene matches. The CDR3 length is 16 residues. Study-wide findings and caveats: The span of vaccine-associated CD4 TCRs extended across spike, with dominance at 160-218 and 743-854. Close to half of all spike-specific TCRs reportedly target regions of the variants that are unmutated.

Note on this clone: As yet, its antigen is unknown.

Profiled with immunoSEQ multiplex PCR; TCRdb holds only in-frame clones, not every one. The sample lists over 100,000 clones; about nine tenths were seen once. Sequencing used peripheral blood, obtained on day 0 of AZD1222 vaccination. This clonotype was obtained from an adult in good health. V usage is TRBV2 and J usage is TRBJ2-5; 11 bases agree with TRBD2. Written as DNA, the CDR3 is TGTGCCAGCAGAAAGGGGCTAGCGGGGGGCCAAGAGACCCAGTACTTC. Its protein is CASRKGLAGGQETQYF.